The 23 T cell receptor beta chains in this list originate from one sample, sequenced in a study of shared clonotypes between healthy human individuals (dated by TCRdb to about 2020). CD8 naive samples were CD45RO-negative cells positively selected for CCR7, giving a CD45RA+CCR7+ population that excluded TemRA cells. The library was generated by the immunoSEQ multiplex PCR assay. In its TCRdb copy, this immuneACCESS table keeps in-frame sequences only and misses some clones. Where compared with another copy, unresolved V genes explain less than half of these, and the others have no known cause. Recorded for this sample are about 680,000 clones; roughly 94% of them occurred a single time. The ten largest clones capture about a quarter of the sample. Material for sequencing was naive CD8+ T cells sorted from blood. The label giving this sample's cell subset or site can be read as: CD45RA+CCR7+. These receptors were taken from a man aged 25 to 40 in good health.

The chain links TRBV6-6 to TRBJ2-1; D is perhaps TRBD2 (6 bases). The CDR3 extends over 16 amino acids. V lost 0 bases, J lost 4 bases, and 13 bases lay in between. Germline CDR1 is MNHNY and CDR2 is SVGAGI (reference sequence). The CDR3 sequence is CASSYSAEGRYNEQFF. Written as DNA, the CDR3 is TGTGCCAGCAGTTACTCGGCCGAAGGGAGGTACAATGAGCAGTTCTTC.

The chain is built from TRBV19 and TRBJ2-7; D ambiguous. This CDR3 is built from 14 residues. CDR1 LNHDA and CDR2 SQIVND come from the germline V gene (reference sequence). V lost 2 bases and J lost 0, with 8 bases in between. The CDR3 reads CASSIYWPSYEQYF. The CDR3 nucleotides read TGTGCCAGTAGTATATATTGGCCCTCCTACGAGCAGTACTTC.

V and J are TRBV27 and TRBJ2-1; weak D call: TRBD1 (6 bases). Germline assignment: CDR1 MNHEY and CDR2 SMNVEV (reference sequence). V was cut by 8 bases and J by 5 bases, with 16 bases left in between. The length of the CDR3 is 14 residues. The CDR3: CASRTGYPHNEQFF. In DNA form, the CDR3 reads TGTGCCAGCCGTACAGGGTACCCCCACAATGAGCAGTTCTTC.

In this sample, this clone turned up a few times. The gene calls are TRBV2 and TRBJ2-7; D unclear. Deletions cut 10 bases from V and 2 bases from J, with 15 bases between. In germline, CDR1 is SNHLY, CDR2 FYNNEI. The CDR3 consists of 13 residues. This chain's CDR3 is CANRRLDPYEQYF. The CDR3 DNA reads TGTGCCAATCGTAGGCTTGACCCCTACGAGCAGTACTTC.

This chain links TRBV10-2 with TRBJ1-2, with D maybe TRBD1 (6 bases). The CDR3 length is 16 residues. Germline loops: CDR1 WSHSY, CDR2 SAAADI. V lost 6 bases and J 4 bases, leaving 21 bases between the germline ends. CDR3 in DNA: TGCGCCAGCAGCTCCTTGGGCACAGGGCTAGGCTATGGCTACACCTTC. Amino acids: CASSSLGTGLGYGYTF.

J is TRBJ2-7 and V is TRBV4-2; D is uncertain. The CDR3 spans 13 residues. Trimming took 4 bases from V and 7 from J, leaving 14 bases between them. The germline CDR1 and CDR2 sequences are LGHNA and YNFKEQ. CDR3 DNA: TGTGCCAGCAGCCCAGGCCGCACACTTGAGCAGTACTTC. Amino acids: CASSPGRTLEQYF.

The chain recombines TRBV29-1 with TRBJ2-2; D gene ambiguous. Germline-derived CDR1 and CDR2 are SQVTM and ANQGSEA. V dropped 7 bases and J dropped 2 bases, with 14 bases sitting between them. CDR3 length: 14 residues. The CDR3 here is CSATAEPNTGELFF. CDR3 nucleotides: TGCAGCGCAACCGCTGAACCCAACACCGGGGAGCTGTTTTTT.

This clone turned up a few times. A much bigger clone sits one base away, suggesting this may be a read error. The chain couples TRBV27 to TRBJ2-3, with D uncertain. V lost 4 bases, J lost 2 bases, and 4 bases lay in between. The germline V gene encodes CDR1 MNHEY and CDR2 SMNVEV (reference sequence). This CDR3 contains 12 residues. CDR3 coding DNA: TGTGCCAGCAGTTCTAACACAGATACGCAGTATTTT. It yields the protein CASSSNTDTQYF.

J is TRBJ2-2 and V is TRBV13; TRBD2 matches at 7 bases. With V trimmed by 7 bases and J by 4 bases, 3 bases remained unmatched. Germline V gives CDR1 PRHDT, CDR2 FYEKMQ (reference sequence). The CDR3 is made up of 13 amino acids. CDR3 in DNA: TGTGCCAGCACGGCGGGAGTCACCGGGGAGCTGTTTTTT. Translating it yields CASTAGVTGELFF. Combining the CDR3 with reference TRBV13 and TRBJ2-2 gives the whole variable domain AAGVIQSPRHLIKEKRETATLKCYPIPRHDTVYWYQQGPGQDPQFLISFYEKMQSDKGSIPDRFSAQQFSDYHSELNMSSLELGDSALYFCASTAGVTGELFFGEGSRLTVL.

In DNA form, the CDR3 reads TGTGCCAGCAGTGAAAGGGGACAGGGTTACGATCAGCCCCAGCATTTT. Amino acids: CASSERGQGYDQPQHF. The rearrangement joins TRBV6-1 to TRBJ1-5, with 9 nucleotides matching TRBD1. Germline CDR1 MNHNS, CDR2 SASEGT. Trimming at V came to 2 bases and at J to 5 bases, leaving 7 bases not matched to a gene. This CDR3 is built from 16 residues.

This clone was observed a few times. This chain uses TRBV6-6 with TRBJ1-2; D call uncertain. Germline loops: CDR1 MNHNY, CDR2 SVGAGI (reference sequence). The germline V and J ends were trimmed by 0 bases and 5 bases, with 16 bases remaining between them. The CDR3 loop spans 16 amino acids. CDR3 residues: CASSYSPTSLAYGYTF. Here the CDR3 DNA reads TGTGCCAGCAGTTACTCGCCAACATCGCTCGCGTATGGCTACACCTTC.

A word on this clone: At one end the junction does not follow the germline gene, possibly because of a read error. This chain links TRBV6-1 with TRBJ2-1; D is possibly TRBD1 (5 bases). Germline lookup yields CDR1 MNHNS and CDR2 SASEGT. CDR3 length equals 17 residues. CDR3 coding DNA: TGTGCCAGCAGCGAAGGGGCACTTAATCCCTCCTACAATGAGCAGTTCTTC. Translating gives CASSEGALNPSYNEQFF.

The rearrangement uses TRBV27 and TRBJ1-4, with 10 bases lining up with TRBD1. Germline loops: CDR1 MNHEY, CDR2 SMNVEV (reference sequence). With 7 bases clipped from V and 8 bases from J, the junction kept 7 bases outside the gene matches. The CDR3 runs 14 residues. CDR3 protein: CASTPDRGSEKLFF. The CDR3 DNA reads TGTGCCAGCACCCCGGACAGGGGGAGCGAAAAACTGTTTTTT.

The rearrangement uses TRBV5-8 and TRBJ2-2; 8 bases are a match to TRBD2. The J segment lost 7 bases and the V segment lost 5 bases, leaving 10 bases of the junction unmatched. CDR3 length equals 15 residues. The germline gives CDR1 SGHTS, CDR2 YDEGEE. The CDR3, as DNA: TGTGCCAGCAGAACCCCGGGGGGGGCCGGCGGGGAGCTGTTTTTT. Protein product: CASRTPGGAGGELFF.

The V call is TRBV5-6, the J call TRBJ2-7; D is perhaps TRBD2 (5 bases). With 0 bases removed from V and 6 bases from J, the gap between germline ends came to 16 bases. The germline CDR1 and CDR2 sequences are SGHDT and YYEEEE. The CDR3 covers 15 residues. CDR3 coding DNA: TGTGCCAGCAGCTTGGGCTGGATCCTAGAGGGCGAGCAGTACTTC. Amino acids: CASSLGWILEGEQYF.

The chain links TRBV18 to TRBJ2-7, with D perhaps being TRBD1 or TRBD2 (7 bases each). The CDR3 length is 16 residues. Trimming stripped 6 bases from V and 2 bases from J, with 20 bases between. Germline CDR1 KGHSH, CDR2 LQKENI. The DNA of the CDR3 is TGTGCCAGCTCCCTCACTACAGGGGAGGGGACCTACGAGCAGTACTTC. Amino acid sequence: CASSLTTGEGTYEQYF. The variable domain in full, with the rest retrieved from reference TRBV18 and TRBJ2-7, is NAGVMQNPRHLVRRRGQEARLRCSPMKGHSHVYWYRQLPEEGLKFMVYLQKENIIDESGMPKERFSAEFPKEGPSILRIQQVVRGDSAAYFCASSLTTGEGTYEQYFGPGTRLTVT.

The V call is TRBV7-2, the J call TRBJ1-2; D gene ambiguous. The CDR3 loop spans 16 amino acids. Germline V gene lookup returns CDR1 SGHTA and CDR2 FQGNSA. The V and J ends lost 3 bases and 2 bases respectively, with 16 bases between them. The CDR3 is CASSLIQRGPNYGYTF. Here the CDR3 DNA reads TGTGCCAGCAGCTTGATTCAACGAGGCCCCAACTATGGCTACACCTTC.

This clone showed up just a few times. V is TRBV28 and J is TRBJ2-7; D is ambiguous. The germline V gene encodes CDR1 MDHEN and CDR2 SYDVKM. Deletions cut 1 base from V and 2 bases from J, with 6 bases between. This CDR3 region has 13 residues. The CDR3 protein is CASSLSPAYEQYF. The CDR3 DNA is TGTGCCAGCAGTTTATCACCCGCCTACGAGCAGTACTTC.

The chain joins TRBV11-2 to TRBJ2-7; 8 bases fit TRBD2. This CDR3 has 15 residues. Per germline, CDR1 SGHAT and CDR2 FQNNGV. With V trimmed by 5 bases and J by 7 bases, 13 bases remained unmatched. The DNA for the CDR3 is TGTGCCAGCAGCAGGCGAGCGGGAGTTCCGGGGGAGCAGTACTTC. Its protein is CASSRRAGVPGEQYF.

The chain links TRBV14 to TRBJ2-7, with a weak D call TRBD2 (6 bases). V was clipped by 1 base and J by 3 bases, with 13 bases between them. The CDR3 has 15 amino acids. Germline values: CDR1 SGHDN, CDR2 FVKESK. In DNA form, the CDR3 reads TGTGCCAGCAGCCAAGGTGGAGGGGTTTACTACGAGCAGTACTTC. It is translated as CASSQGGGVYYEQYF.

CDR3 in DNA: TGTGCCAGCTTGCCCAGGGGAGAGGAAAAACTGTTTTTT. It codes for CASLPRGEEKLFF. This sequence joins TRBV28 and TRBJ1-4; perhaps TRBD1 as D (6 bases). Germline lookup yields CDR1 MDHEN and CDR2 SYDVKM. The CDR3 has 13 amino acids. Trimming removed 8 bases from V and 8 bases from J, with 15 bases in between.

J is TRBJ2-4 and V is TRBV5-1; 8 bases agree with TRBD2. From germline, CDR1 is SGHRS and CDR2 YFSETQ. The ends lost 0 bases at V and 3 bases at J; junction bases unmatched: 2. The CDR3 consists of 15 residues. CDR3 DNA sequence: TGCGCCAGCAGCTTGGATCTAGCGGGCAAAAACATTCAGTACTTC. Translation: CASSLDLAGKNIQYF.

V is TRBV18 and J is TRBJ2-7, with D unresolved. Germline V gene sequence: CDR1 KGHSH, CDR2 LQKENI. The CDR3 is made up of 14 amino acids. Trimming removed 4 bases at V and 4 bases at J, with 14 bases between. In nucleotides, the CDR3 is TGTGCCAGCTCACAGGGCTTCGTTACGTACGAGCAGTACTTC. This encodes CASSQGFVTYEQYF. Combining the CDR3 with reference TRBV18 and TRBJ2-7 gives the whole variable domain NAGVMQNPRHLVRRRGQEARLRCSPMKGHSHVYWYRQLPEEGLKFMVYLQKENIIDESGMPKERFSAEFPKEGPSILRIQQVVRGDSAAYFCASSQGFVTYEQYFGPGTRLTVT.